The source of this T cell receptor beta chain is a study of T cell responses to AZD1222 COVID-19 vaccine. Study-level points and caveats: Unmutated variant regions are reportedly the target of nearly half of TCRs that are spike-specific.

Turning to this clone: As yet, its antigen is unknown.

TCRdb's table, derived via immunoSEQ multiplex PCR, lists solely in-frame clones and lacks some. The sample records around 140,000 clones, roughly 92% being singletons. The source of this sequence is an adult in good health. The sequencing used peripheral blood, collected on day 0 of AZD1222 vaccination.

The CDR3 DNA reads as TGTGCCAGCTCACCAATGGGAGGTGCTACGGATGAGCAGTTCTTC. Translation: CASSPMGGATDEQFF. V is TRBV18 and J is TRBJ2-1, with D maybe TRBD2 (6 bases). The CDR3 is made up of 15 amino acids. V lost 2 bases to trimming and J lost 8 bases, with 16 bases between them. The germline V gene has CDR1 KGHSH and CDR2 LQKENI.